This is a list of T cell receptor beta chains from one sample in a study of radiation and T cells in renal cell carcinoma. Using immunoSEQ multiplex PCR, the repertoire was profiled, and TCRdb retains in-frame clones only, with some absent. The data show around 99,000 clones, 84% seen once. The material was blood, obtained from a patient whose treatment included radiotherapy and nephrectomy. These receptor sequences come from a man in his sixties with renal cell carcinoma. Each CDR3 is given with its conserved first and last residue. Fields, in order: clone size, J gene, V gene, CDR3 length, D gene, CDR3 protein, CDR3 DNA. A D gene is named only where the DNA matches it firmly. Clone sizes are given selectively: once, few, many, or a class where the clone is expanded.

clone_size: once; j_call: TRBJ2-6; v_call: TRBV7-8; cdr3_length: 16; d_call: -; cdr3_aa: CASSHSRESGANVLTF; cdr3_nt: TGTGCCAGCAGCCACTCCAGGGAATCTGGGGCCAACGTCCTGACTTTC
clone_size: -; j_call: TRBJ2-2; v_call: TRBV7-6; cdr3_length: 18; d_call: TRBD1; cdr3_aa: CASSLPRGTGGYTGELFF; cdr3_nt: TGTGCCAGCAGCTTACCCCGGGGGACAGGGGGCTACACCGGGGAGCTGTTTTTT
clone_size: -; j_call: TRBJ2-2; v_call: TRBV5-1; cdr3_length: 14; d_call: -; cdr3_aa: CASRESQGPGELFF; cdr3_nt: TGCGCCAGCAGAGAGAGCCAGGGTCCCGGGGAGCTGTTTTTT
clone_size: -; j_call: TRBJ1-1; v_call: TRBV5-4; cdr3_length: 16; d_call: TRBD1; cdr3_aa: CASSQRDRGAGTEAFF; cdr3_nt: TGTGCCAGCAGCCAGAGGGACAGGGGGGCGGGAACTGAAGCTTTCTTT
clone_size: -; j_call: TRBJ2-3; v_call: TRBV30; cdr3_length: 14; d_call: TRBD2; cdr3_aa: CAWSVAGAANTQYF; cdr3_nt: TGTGCCTGGAGTGTAGCGGGAGCGGCGAATACGCAGTATTTT
clone_size: -; j_call: TRBJ2-7; v_call: TRBV5-4; cdr3_length: 16; d_call: TRBD2; cdr3_aa: CASSHIGLAGTYEQYF; cdr3_nt: TGTGCCAGCAGCCATATCGGACTAGCGGGAACCTACGAGCAGTACTTC
clone_size: -; j_call: TRBJ2-1; v_call: TRBV5-4; cdr3_length: 13; d_call: -; cdr3_aa: CASSLGGHNEQFF; cdr3_nt: TGTGCCAGCAGCTTGGGAGGGCACAATGAGCAGTTCTTC
clone_size: -; j_call: TRBJ2-1; v_call: TRBV2; cdr3_length: 11; d_call: -; cdr3_aa: CASCPGGEQFF; cdr3_nt: TGTGCCAGCTGTCCTGGGGGAGAGCAGTTCTTC
clone_size: -; j_call: TRBJ2-1; v_call: TRBV27; cdr3_length: 15; d_call: TRBD2; cdr3_aa: CASSYATSGSYEQFF; cdr3_nt: TGTGCCAGTAGTTATGCGACTAGCGGGAGCTATGAGCAGTTCTTC
clone_size: -; j_call: TRBJ2-2; v_call: TRBV5-1; cdr3_length: 13; d_call: -; cdr3_aa: CASSLPNTGELFF; cdr3_nt: TGCGCCAGCAGCTTGCCGAACACCGGGGAGCTGTTTTTT
clone_size: -; j_call: TRBJ2-3; v_call: TRBV5-1; cdr3_length: 17; d_call: TRBD1; cdr3_aa: CASSLEDGTGVSGAQYF; cdr3_nt: TGCGCCAGCAGCTTGGAGGACGGGACAGGGGTGAGTGGAGCGCAGTATTTT
clone_size: -; j_call: TRBJ1-5; v_call: TRBV7-2; cdr3_length: 14; d_call: -; cdr3_aa: CASSLDSRDQPQHF; cdr3_nt: TGTGCCAGCAGCTTAGATTCCCGGGATCAGCCCCAGCATTTT
clone_size: -; j_call: TRBJ1-1; v_call: TRBV27; cdr3_length: 14; d_call: TRBD1; cdr3_aa: CASRTGTANTEAFF; cdr3_nt: TGTGCCAGCAGAACCGGGACAGCGAACACTGAAGCTTTCTTT
clone_size: -; j_call: TRBJ2-7; v_call: TRBV11-2; cdr3_length: 15; d_call: -; cdr3_aa: CASSFIRRGAYEQYF; cdr3_nt: TGTGCCAGCAGCTTCATCCGCAGGGGAGCCTACGAGCAGTACTTC
clone_size: -; j_call: TRBJ2-1; v_call: TRBV5-1; cdr3_length: 14; d_call: TRBD2; cdr3_aa: CASRSLLADNEQFF; cdr3_nt: TGCGCCAGCAGAAGTTTACTAGCGGACAATGAGCAGTTCTTC
clone_size: -; j_call: TRBJ2-1; v_call: TRBV4-3; cdr3_length: 16; d_call: -; cdr3_aa: CASSQDPPAGPEEQFF; cdr3_nt: TGCGCCAGCAGCCAAGATCCTCCAGCGGGCCCTGAAGAGCAGTTCTTC
clone_size: once; j_call: TRBJ2-3; v_call: TRBV2; cdr3_length: 16; d_call: TRBD2; cdr3_aa: CASSDASGGSTDTQYF; cdr3_nt: TGTGCCAGCAGCGACGCTAGCGGGGGTAGCACAGATACGCAGTATTTT
clone_size: -; j_call: TRBJ2-4; v_call: TRBV9; cdr3_length: 15; d_call: TRBD2; cdr3_aa: CASSTRLAGDNIQYF; cdr3_nt: TGTGCCAGCAGCACTCGACTAGCGGGAGATAACATTCAGTACTTC
clone_size: -; j_call: TRBJ2-2; v_call: TRBV5-4; cdr3_length: 17; d_call: -; cdr3_aa: CASSLVWEPRGTGELFF; cdr3_nt: TGTGCCAGCAGCTTGGTGTGGGAACCTCGGGGCACCGGGGAGCTGTTTTTT
clone_size: -; j_call: TRBJ2-5; v_call: TRBV5-1; cdr3_length: 15; d_call: TRBD2; cdr3_aa: CASSYLSGKEETQYF; cdr3_nt: TGCGCCAGCAGCTACCTGAGCGGGAAGGAAGAGACCCAGTACTTC
clone_size: -; j_call: TRBJ2-3; v_call: TRBV5-1; cdr3_length: 17; d_call: -; cdr3_aa: CASSLVEEGLGTDTQYF; cdr3_nt: TGCGCCAGCAGCTTGGTAGAAGAGGGGCTGGGCACAGATACGCAGTATTTT
clone_size: -; j_call: TRBJ2-2; v_call: TRBV18; cdr3_length: 17; d_call: TRBD2; cdr3_aa: CASSPGTSGSHTGELFF; cdr3_nt: TGTGCCAGCTCACCAGGGACTAGCGGGAGTCACACCGGGGAGCTGTTTTTT
clone_size: -; j_call: TRBJ2-1; v_call: TRBV27; cdr3_length: 19; d_call: TRBD1; cdr3_aa: CASSSETHRGVSSYNEQFF; cdr3_nt: TGTGCCAGCAGTTCCGAAACACACAGGGGCGTAAGCTCCTACAATGAGCAGTTCTTC
clone_size: -; j_call: TRBJ2-7; v_call: TRBV5-6; cdr3_length: 15; d_call: TRBD1; cdr3_aa: CASSEPGQGVYEQYF; cdr3_nt: TGTGCCAGCAGCGAGCCGGGACAGGGGGTATACGAGCAGTACTTC
clone_size: -; j_call: TRBJ2-1; v_call: TRBV27; cdr3_length: 17; d_call: TRBD2; cdr3_aa: CASSVRLAGVSYNEQFF; cdr3_nt: TGTGCCAGCAGTGTCCGGTTAGCGGGAGTTAGCTACAATGAGCAGTTCTTC
clone_size: -; j_call: TRBJ2-2; v_call: TRBV19; cdr3_length: 16; d_call: TRBD2; cdr3_aa: CAILATSGRNTGELFF; cdr3_nt: TGTGCCATTCTTGCCACTAGCGGGAGGAACACCGGGGAGCTGTTTTTT
clone_size: -; j_call: TRBJ1-2; v_call: TRBV6-1; cdr3_length: 13; d_call: TRBD1; cdr3_aa: CASGAQGAYGYTF; cdr3_nt: TGTGCCAGCGGCGCCCAGGGGGCTTATGGCTACACCTTC
clone_size: once; j_call: TRBJ2-1; v_call: TRBV2; cdr3_length: 17; d_call: TRBD2; cdr3_aa: CASSVPLSSGSYNEQFF; cdr3_nt: TGTGCCAGCAGTGTCCCCCTTTCTAGCGGTTCCTACAATGAGCAGTTCTTC
clone_size: -; j_call: TRBJ1-4; v_call: TRBV6-5; cdr3_length: 15; d_call: -; cdr3_aa: CASSYSAGFDEKLFF; cdr3_nt: TGTGCCAGCAGTTACTCGGCAGGGTTTGATGAAAAACTGTTTTTT
clone_size: few; j_call: TRBJ2-2; v_call: TRBV28; cdr3_length: 16; d_call: TRBD2; cdr3_aa: CASSLWTSGNTGELFF; cdr3_nt: TGTGCCAGCAGTTTATGGACTAGCGGGAACACCGGGGAGCTGTTTTTT
clone_size: -; j_call: TRBJ2-1; v_call: TRBV5-1; cdr3_length: 16; d_call: TRBD2; cdr3_aa: CASSLLASGRYNEQFF; cdr3_nt: TGCGCCAGCAGCTTGCTAGCTAGCGGGAGGTACAATGAGCAGTTCTTC
clone_size: -; j_call: TRBJ2-2; v_call: TRBV7-9; cdr3_length: 15; d_call: -; cdr3_aa: CASIHLLEMTGELFF; cdr3_nt: TGTGCCAGCATCCACCTTCTGGAAATGACCGGGGAGCTGTTTTTT
clone_size: -; j_call: TRBJ2-3; v_call: TRBV19; cdr3_length: 15; d_call: TRBD2; cdr3_aa: CASSLPGGPTDTQYF; cdr3_nt: TGTGCCAGTAGTCTCCCGGGAGGGCCAACAGATACGCAGTATTTT
clone_size: once; j_call: TRBJ2-7; v_call: TRBV4-3; cdr3_length: 15; d_call: TRBD1; cdr3_aa: CASSQESTGGREQYF; cdr3_nt: TGCGCCAGCAGCCAAGAGTCAACAGGGGGCCGGGAGCAGTACTTC
clone_size: -; j_call: TRBJ1-3; v_call: TRBV4-1; cdr3_length: 18; d_call: -; cdr3_aa: CASSQGTRTRVPGNTIYF; cdr3_nt: TGCGCCAGCAGCCAAGGAACTCGGACCCGGGTCCCTGGAAACACCATATATTTT
clone_size: -; j_call: TRBJ2-7; v_call: TRBV29-1; cdr3_length: 14; d_call: -; cdr3_aa: CSVEWARTGHEQYF; cdr3_nt: TGCAGCGTTGAATGGGCCCGAACAGGGCACGAGCAGTACTTC
clone_size: -; j_call: TRBJ1-4; v_call: TRBV29-1; cdr3_length: 13; d_call: TRBD1; cdr3_aa: CSVERQGGEKLFF; cdr3_nt: TGCAGCGTTGAACGACAGGGGGGAGAAAAACTGTTTTTT
clone_size: -; j_call: TRBJ2-3; v_call: TRBV6-4; cdr3_length: 13; d_call: -; cdr3_aa: CASSDSGSDTQYF; cdr3_nt: TGTGCCAGCAGTGACTCGGGGTCAGATACGCAGTATTTT
clone_size: -; j_call: TRBJ2-1; v_call: TRBV13; cdr3_length: 20; d_call: TRBD2; cdr3_aa: CASSLRPGTSGRRTYNEQFF; cdr3_nt: TGTGCCAGCAGCTTACGCCCCGGGACTAGCGGCCGGAGGACCTACAATGAGCAGTTCTTC
clone_size: few; j_call: TRBJ2-3; v_call: TRBV19; cdr3_length: 14; d_call: -; cdr3_aa: CASSISGSTDTQYF; cdr3_nt: TGTGCCAGTAGTATTAGCGGCAGCACAGATACGCAGTATTTT
clone_size: -; j_call: TRBJ2-1; v_call: TRBV21-1; cdr3_length: 17; d_call: -; cdr3_aa: CASSKVASGITYNEQFF; cdr3_nt: -
clone_size: -; j_call: TRBJ1-1; v_call: TRBV7-7; cdr3_length: 13; d_call: -; cdr3_aa: CASSLSENTEAFF; cdr3_nt: TGTGCCAGCAGCTTATCCGAGAACACTGAAGCTTTCTTT
clone_size: -; j_call: TRBJ2-4; v_call: TRBV4-1; cdr3_length: 15; d_call: -; cdr3_aa: CASSQVGLAKNIQYF; cdr3_nt: TGCGCCAGCAGCCAAGTTGGACTAGCCAAAAACATTCAGTACTTC
clone_size: -; j_call: TRBJ1-4; v_call: TRBV28; cdr3_length: 14; d_call: TRBD1; cdr3_aa: CASSFTGGREKLFF; cdr3_nt: TGTGCCAGCAGTTTCACAGGGGGCCGAGAAAAACTGTTTTTT
clone_size: once; j_call: TRBJ1-4; v_call: TRBV27; cdr3_length: 14; d_call: TRBD1; cdr3_aa: CASGPGGLGEKLFF; cdr3_nt: TGTGCCAGCGGCCCAGGGGGCTTGGGAGAAAAACTGTTTTTT
clone_size: -; j_call: TRBJ2-7; v_call: TRBV9; cdr3_length: 15; d_call: TRBD1; cdr3_aa: CASSATGGSTYEQYF; cdr3_nt: TGTGCCAGCAGCGCGACAGGGGGCTCTACCTACGAGCAGTACTTC
clone_size: few; j_call: TRBJ2-3; v_call: TRBV7-2; cdr3_length: 16; d_call: TRBD2; cdr3_aa: CASSPRAGGGTDTQYF; cdr3_nt: TGTGCCAGCAGCCCCAGGGCGGGAGGGGGGACAGATACGCAGTATTTT
clone_size: -; j_call: TRBJ1-1; v_call: TRBV6-1; cdr3_length: 13; d_call: TRBD1; cdr3_aa: CASSSTGGGWAFF; cdr3_nt: TGTGCCAGCAGTTCTACAGGGGGCGGGTGGGCTTTCTTT
clone_size: -; j_call: TRBJ2-5; v_call: TRBV11-1; cdr3_length: 14; d_call: TRBD1; cdr3_aa: CASSGWDSQETQYF; cdr3_nt: TGTGCCAGCAGCGGATGGGACAGCCAAGAGACCCAGTACTTC
clone_size: -; j_call: TRBJ2-5; v_call: TRBV10-2; cdr3_length: 16; d_call: TRBD2; cdr3_aa: CASSEPRLAGQETQYF; cdr3_nt: TGCGCCAGCAGTGAGCCCCGGCTAGCGGGGCAAGAGACCCAGTACTTC
clone_size: few; j_call: TRBJ1-3; v_call: TRBV7-9; cdr3_length: 13; d_call: -; cdr3_aa: CASSLVSGNTIYF; cdr3_nt: TGTGCCAGCAGCCTCGTCTCTGGAAACACCATATATTTT
clone_size: -; j_call: TRBJ1-5; v_call: TRBV28; cdr3_length: 15; d_call: -; cdr3_aa: CASSPLSPGLRAQHF; cdr3_nt: TGTGCCAGCAGTCCGCTCTCCCCAGGGCTACGGGCCCAGCATTTT
clone_size: -; j_call: TRBJ1-6; v_call: TRBV25-1; cdr3_length: 17; d_call: TRBD1; cdr3_aa: CASSDRPRGRVNSPLHF; cdr3_nt: TGTGCCAGCAGTGACCGTCCCAGGGGGAGGGTTAATTCACCCCTCCACTTT
clone_size: -; j_call: TRBJ1-2; v_call: TRBV2; cdr3_length: 13; d_call: -; cdr3_aa: CASSEMAVSGYTF; cdr3_nt: TGTGCCAGCAGTGAAATGGCAGTTTCTGGCTACACCTTC